This T cell receptor beta chain derives from a study of T cells in Graves' hyperthyroidism and ophthalmopathy. Regarding the study as a whole: From stable hyperthyroidism, ophthalmopathy was set apart by a 13 V-J model. Blood also contained most expanded thyroid clonotypes above 0.001.

Per germline, CDR1 MDHEN and CDR2 SYDVKM. The CDR3 length is 11 residues. Deletions cut 3 bases from V and 8 bases from J, with 5 bases between. RNA transcripts provided the source from which TCR beta CDR3 regions were amplified. During a first-round RT-PCR of the TCR CDR3, the HTBI primer set was used. TCRdb processed the multiplex PCR reads anew with MiXCR; each CDR3 protein has one entry. The table has approximately 600,000 distinct CDR3 sequences, 14% seen once. The sample holds a few counts of this clonotype. The target antigen is unknown. Among ophthalmopathy patients, the Clinical Activity Score reached at least 3, the NOSPECS grade reached at least 4, and duration remained under 3 months. Orbital computed tomography, thyroid ultrasound, serum thyroxine and TRAb, and clinical symptoms together informed the diagnoses.

The sequence came from a woman aged 18-29 years with Graves' ophthalmopathy. The sequenced sample consisted of blood. This chain links TRBV28 with TRBJ2-4; D possibly corresponds to TRBD2 (5 bases). The CDR3 DNA follows: TGTGCCAGCAGTTTCGGGGACATTCAGTACTTC. Its translation: CASSFGDIQYF.